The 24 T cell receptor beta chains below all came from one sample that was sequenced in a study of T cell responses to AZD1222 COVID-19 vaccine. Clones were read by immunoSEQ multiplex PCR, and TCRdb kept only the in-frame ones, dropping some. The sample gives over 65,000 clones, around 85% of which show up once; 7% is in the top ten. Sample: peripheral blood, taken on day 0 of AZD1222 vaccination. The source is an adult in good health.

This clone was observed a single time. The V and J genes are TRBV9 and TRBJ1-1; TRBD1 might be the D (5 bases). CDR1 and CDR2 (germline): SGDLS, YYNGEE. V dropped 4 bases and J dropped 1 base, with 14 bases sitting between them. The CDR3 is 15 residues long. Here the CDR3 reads CASSPGGTANTEAFF. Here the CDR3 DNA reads TGTGCCAGCAGCCCGGGGGGGACGGCGAACACTGAAGCTTTCTTT.

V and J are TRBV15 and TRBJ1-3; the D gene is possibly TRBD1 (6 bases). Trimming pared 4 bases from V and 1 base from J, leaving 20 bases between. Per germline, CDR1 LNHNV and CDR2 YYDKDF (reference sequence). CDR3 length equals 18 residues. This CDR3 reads CATSMGVSGALSGNTIYF. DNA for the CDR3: TGTGCCACCAGCATGGGGGTCTCAGGGGCTTTGTCTGGAAACACCATATATTTT.

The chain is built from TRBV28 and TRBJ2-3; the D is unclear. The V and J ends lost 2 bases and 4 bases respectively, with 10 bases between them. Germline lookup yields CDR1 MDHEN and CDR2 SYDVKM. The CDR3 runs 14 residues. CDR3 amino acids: CASSLPTRPDTQYF. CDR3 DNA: TGTGCCAGCAGTTTACCCACTCGACCAGATACGCAGTATTTT.

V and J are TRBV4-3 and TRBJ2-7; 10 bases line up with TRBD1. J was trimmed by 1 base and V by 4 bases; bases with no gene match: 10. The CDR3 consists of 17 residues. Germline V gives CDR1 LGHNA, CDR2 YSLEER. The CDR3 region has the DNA TGCGCCAGCAGCCCAGACTCGCGGGGACAGGGGTCCTACGAGCAGTACTTC. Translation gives CASSPDSRGQGSYEQYF.

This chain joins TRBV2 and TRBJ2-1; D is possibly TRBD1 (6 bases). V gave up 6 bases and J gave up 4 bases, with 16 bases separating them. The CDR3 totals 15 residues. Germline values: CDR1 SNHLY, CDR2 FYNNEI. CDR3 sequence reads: CASRADSQLYNEQFF. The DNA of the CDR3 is TGTGCCAGCAGGGCGGACAGTCAACTATACAATGAGCAGTTCTTC.

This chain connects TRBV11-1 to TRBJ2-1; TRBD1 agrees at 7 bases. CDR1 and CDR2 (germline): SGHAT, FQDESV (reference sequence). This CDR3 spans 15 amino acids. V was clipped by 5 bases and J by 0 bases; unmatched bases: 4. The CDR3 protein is CASSTDRSSYNEQFF. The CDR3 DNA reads TGTGCCAGCAGCACGGACAGGAGCTCCTACAATGAGCAGTTCTTC.

CDR3 sequence: CASSLARVTNEKLFF. The CDR3 nucleotides are TGCGCCAGCAGCTTGGCCAGGGTGACTAATGAAAAACTGTTTTTT. The chain combines TRBV5-1 with TRBJ1-4; maybe TRBD1 (5 bases). This CDR3 spans 15 amino acids. Germline V gene sequence: CDR1 SGHRS, CDR2 YFSETQ. V lost 0 bases, J lost 2 bases, and 8 bases lay in between.

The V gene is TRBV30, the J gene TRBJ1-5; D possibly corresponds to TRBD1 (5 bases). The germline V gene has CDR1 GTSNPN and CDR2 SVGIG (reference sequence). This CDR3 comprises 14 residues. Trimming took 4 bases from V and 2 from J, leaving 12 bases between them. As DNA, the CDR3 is TGTGCCTGGAAGGTTGGGGACGGCAATCAGCCCCAGCATTTT. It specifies CAWKVGDGNQPQHF. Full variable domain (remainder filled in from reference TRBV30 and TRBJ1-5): SQTIHQWPATLVQPVGSPLSLECTVEGTSNPNLYWYRQAAGRGLQLLFYSVGIGQISSEVPQNLSASRPQDRQFILSSKKLLLSDSGFYLCAWKVGDGNQPQHFGDGTRLSIL.

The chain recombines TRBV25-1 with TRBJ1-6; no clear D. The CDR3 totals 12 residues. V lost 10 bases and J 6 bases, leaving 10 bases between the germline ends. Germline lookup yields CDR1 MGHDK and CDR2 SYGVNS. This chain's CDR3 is CATRPSNSPLHF. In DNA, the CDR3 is TGTGCCACCCGTCCCTCTAATTCACCCCTCCACTTT.

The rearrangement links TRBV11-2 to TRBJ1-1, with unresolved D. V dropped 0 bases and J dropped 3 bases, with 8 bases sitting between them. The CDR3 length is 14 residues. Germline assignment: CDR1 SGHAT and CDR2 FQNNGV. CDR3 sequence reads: CASSLDRVDTEAFF. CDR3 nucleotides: TGTGCCAGCAGCTTAGATAGGGTTGACACTGAAGCTTTCTTT.

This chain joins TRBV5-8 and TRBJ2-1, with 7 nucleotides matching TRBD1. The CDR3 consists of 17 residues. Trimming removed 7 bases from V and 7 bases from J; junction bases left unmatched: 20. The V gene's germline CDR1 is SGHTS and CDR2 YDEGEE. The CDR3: CASPVEPGQSLGNEQFF. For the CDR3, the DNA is TGTGCCAGCCCCGTGGAACCGGGACAGTCCCTGGGGAATGAGCAGTTCTTC.

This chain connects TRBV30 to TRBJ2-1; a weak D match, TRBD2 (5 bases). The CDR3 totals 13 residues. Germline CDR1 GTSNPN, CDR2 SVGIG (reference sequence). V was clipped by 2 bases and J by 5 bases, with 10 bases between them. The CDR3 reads CAWSTGINNEQFF. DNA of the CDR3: TGTGCCTGGAGTACGGGAATCAACAATGAGCAGTTCTTC.

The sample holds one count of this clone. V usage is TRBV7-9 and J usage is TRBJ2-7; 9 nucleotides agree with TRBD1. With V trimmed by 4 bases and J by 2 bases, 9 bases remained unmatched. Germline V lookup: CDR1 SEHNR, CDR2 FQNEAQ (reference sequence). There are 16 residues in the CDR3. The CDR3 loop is CASSSKQGAQTYEQYF. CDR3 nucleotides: TGTGCCAGCAGCTCGAAACAGGGGGCGCAGACCTACGAGCAGTACTTC.

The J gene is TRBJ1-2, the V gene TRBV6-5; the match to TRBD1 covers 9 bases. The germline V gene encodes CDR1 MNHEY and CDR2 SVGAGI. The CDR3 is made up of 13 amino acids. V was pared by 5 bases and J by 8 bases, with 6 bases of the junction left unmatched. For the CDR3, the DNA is TGTGCCAGCAGTCAGGGACAGGGAGGGGGCTACACCTTC. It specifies CASSQGQGGGYTF.

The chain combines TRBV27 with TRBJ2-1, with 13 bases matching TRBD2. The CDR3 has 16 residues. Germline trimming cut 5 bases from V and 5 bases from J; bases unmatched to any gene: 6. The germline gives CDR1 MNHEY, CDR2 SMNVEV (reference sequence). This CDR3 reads CASSRRTSGSHNEQFF. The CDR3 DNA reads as TGTGCCAGCAGTCGACGGACTAGCGGGAGTCACAATGAGCAGTTCTTC.

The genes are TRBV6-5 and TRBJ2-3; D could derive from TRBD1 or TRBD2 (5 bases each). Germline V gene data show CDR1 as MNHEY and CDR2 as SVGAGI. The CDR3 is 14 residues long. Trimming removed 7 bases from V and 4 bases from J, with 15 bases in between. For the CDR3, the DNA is TGTGCCAGCACCCGGGACCCCCAGGCAGATACGCAGTATTTT. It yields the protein CASTRDPQADTQYF.

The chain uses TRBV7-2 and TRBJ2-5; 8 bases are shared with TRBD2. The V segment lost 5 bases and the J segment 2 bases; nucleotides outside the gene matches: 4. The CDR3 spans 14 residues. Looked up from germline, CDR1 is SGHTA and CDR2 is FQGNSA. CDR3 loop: CASSPAGAQETQYF. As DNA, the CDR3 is TGTGCCAGCAGCCCAGCGGGGGCTCAAGAGACCCAGTACTTC. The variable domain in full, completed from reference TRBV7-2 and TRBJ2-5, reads GAGVSQSPSNKVTEKGKDVELRCDPISGHTALYWYRQSLGQGLEFLIYFQGNSAPDKSGLPSDRFSAERTGGSVSTLTIQRTQQEDSAVYLCASSPAGAQETQYFGPGTRLLVL.

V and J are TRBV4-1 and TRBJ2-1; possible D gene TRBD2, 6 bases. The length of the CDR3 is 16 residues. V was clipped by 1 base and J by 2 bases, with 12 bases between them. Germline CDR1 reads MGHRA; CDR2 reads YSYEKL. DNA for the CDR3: TGCGCCAGCAGCCAAGGGGCTAGCGAAGCCTACAATGAGCAGTTCTTC. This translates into CASSQGASEAYNEQFF.

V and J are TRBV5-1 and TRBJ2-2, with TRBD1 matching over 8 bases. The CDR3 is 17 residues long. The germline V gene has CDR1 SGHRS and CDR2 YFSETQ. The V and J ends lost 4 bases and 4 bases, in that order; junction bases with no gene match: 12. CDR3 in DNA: TGCGCCAGCAGCCTCACCCGACAGGGGTCGGGCACCGGGGAGCTGTTTTTT. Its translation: CASSLTRQGSGTGELFF.

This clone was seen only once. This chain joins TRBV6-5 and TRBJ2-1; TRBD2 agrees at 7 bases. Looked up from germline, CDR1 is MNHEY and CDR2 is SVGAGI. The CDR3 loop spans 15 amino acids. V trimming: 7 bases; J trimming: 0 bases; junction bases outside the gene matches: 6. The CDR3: CASTASGSSYNEQFF. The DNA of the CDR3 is TGTGCCAGCACCGCTAGCGGAAGCTCCTACAATGAGCAGTTCTTC.

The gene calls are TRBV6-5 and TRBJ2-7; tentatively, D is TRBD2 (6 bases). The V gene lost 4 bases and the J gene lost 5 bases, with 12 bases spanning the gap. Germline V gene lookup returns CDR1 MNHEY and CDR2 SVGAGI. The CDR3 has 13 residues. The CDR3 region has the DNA TGTGCCAGCAGTTCCCTCGGGGGACACGAGCAGTACTTC. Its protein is CASSSLGGHEQYF.

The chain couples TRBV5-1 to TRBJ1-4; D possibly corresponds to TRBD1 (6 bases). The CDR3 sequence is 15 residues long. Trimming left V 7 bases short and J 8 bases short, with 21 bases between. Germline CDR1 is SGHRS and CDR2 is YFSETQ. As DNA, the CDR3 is TGCGCCAGCCGGGCCTCCGGGACAACCGAAGAAAAACTGTTTTTT. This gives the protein CASRASGTTEEKLFF. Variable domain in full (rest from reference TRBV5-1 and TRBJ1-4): KAGVTQTPRYLIKTRGQQVTLSCSPISGHRSVSWYQQTPGQGLQFLFEYFSETQRNKGNFPGRFSGRQFSNSRSEMNVSTLELGDSALYLCASRASGTTEEKLFFGSGTQLSVL.

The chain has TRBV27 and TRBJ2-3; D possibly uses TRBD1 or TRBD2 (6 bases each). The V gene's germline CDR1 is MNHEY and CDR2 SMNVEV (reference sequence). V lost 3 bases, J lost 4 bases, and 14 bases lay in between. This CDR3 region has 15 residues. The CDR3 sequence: CASSFLDRRADTQYF. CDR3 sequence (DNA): TGTGCCAGCAGTTTTCTCGACAGGAGGGCAGATACGCAGTATTTT.

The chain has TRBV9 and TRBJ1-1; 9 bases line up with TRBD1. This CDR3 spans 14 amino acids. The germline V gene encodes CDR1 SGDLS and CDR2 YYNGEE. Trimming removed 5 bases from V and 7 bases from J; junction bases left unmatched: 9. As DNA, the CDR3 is TGTGCCAGCAGTCAACAGGGGGCTAGCCTTGAAGCTTTCTTT. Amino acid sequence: CASSQQGASLEAFF. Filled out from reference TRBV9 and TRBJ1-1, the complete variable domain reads DSGVTQTPKHLITATGQRVTLRCSPRSGDLSVYWYQQSLDQGLQFLIQYYNGEERAKGNILERFSAQQFPDLHSELNLSSLELGDSALYFCASSQQGASLEAFFGQGTRLTVV.